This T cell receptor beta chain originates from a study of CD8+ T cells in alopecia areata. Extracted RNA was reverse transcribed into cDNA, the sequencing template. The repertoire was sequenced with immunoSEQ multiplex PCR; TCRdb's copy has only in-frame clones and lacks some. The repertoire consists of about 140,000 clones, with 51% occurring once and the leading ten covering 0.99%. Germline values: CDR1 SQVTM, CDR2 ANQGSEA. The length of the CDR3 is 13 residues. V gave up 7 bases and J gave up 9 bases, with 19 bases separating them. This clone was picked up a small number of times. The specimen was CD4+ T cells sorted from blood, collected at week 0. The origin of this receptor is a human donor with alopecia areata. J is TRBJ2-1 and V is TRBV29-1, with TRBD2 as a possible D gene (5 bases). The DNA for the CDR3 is TGCAGCGCTGGCGAAGGGTTCGGAGGTGAGCAGTTCTTC. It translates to CSAGEGFGGEQFF.